The entry below describes one T cell receptor (beta chain). The data were taken from a study of shared clonotypes between healthy human individuals. Method: immunoSEQ multiplex PCR; TCRdb's copy keeps in-frame clones and lacks some. The data show approximately 2.4 million clones, more than 90% seen once. This CDR3 comprises 17 residues. Germline assignment: CDR1 ENHRY and CDR2 SYGVKD. The ends lost 0 bases at V and 3 bases at J; junction bases unmatched: 4. Specimen: naive CD4+ T cells sorted from blood. The subset denotes: CD45RA+ positively selected. This clonotype was obtained from a man younger than 30 in good health. The rearrangement links TRBV10-3 to TRBJ2-1, with 11 positions matching TRBD1. The CDR3 reads CAISESRGTGGYNEQFF. The DNA of the CDR3 is TGTGCCATCAGTGAGTCGCGCGGGACAGGGGGCTACAATGAGCAGTTCTTC.